The 7 T cell receptor beta chains given below trace back to one sample, sequenced in a study of blood T cell repertoires in COVID-19. The repertoire was sequenced with immunoSEQ multiplex PCR; TCRdb's copy has only in-frame clones and lacks some. Of 30,000 to 40,000 clones listed, roughly 74% are singletons. The sample taken for sequencing was peripheral blood. Receptors originate from a man aged 70-80 years with COVID-19, enrolled during active disease.

This chain connects TRBV30 to TRBJ1-6, with a tentative D call TRBD1 (5 bases). Germline assignment: CDR1 GTSNPN and CDR2 SVGIG (reference sequence). The CDR3 length is 13 residues. V was clipped by 4 bases and J by 8 bases, with 12 bases between them. Here the CDR3 reads CAWTGRVDSPLHF. In DNA, the CDR3 is TGTGCCTGGACCGGCAGGGTTGATTCACCCCTCCACTTT.

V usage is TRBV2 and J usage is TRBJ1-1, with no clear D. Germline lookup yields CDR1 SNHLY and CDR2 FYNNEI. The germline V and J ends were trimmed by 5 bases and 6 bases, with 13 bases remaining between them. CDR3 length: 13 residues. The CDR3 is CASSLKEWAEAFF. CDR3 DNA sequence: TGTGCCAGCAGTCTTAAGGAGTGGGCTGAAGCTTTCTTT.

The chain combines TRBV6-4 with TRBJ1-1; D not certain. Germline V gene lookup returns CDR1 MRHNA and CDR2 SNTAGT. The CDR3 is 13 amino acids. V lost 6 bases and J 1 base, leaving 9 bases between the germline ends. The CDR3 protein is CASRGGWNTEAFF. The CDR3 region has the DNA TGTGCCAGCAGAGGAGGTTGGAACACTGAAGCTTTCTTT.

The chain's CDR3 is CASSFGDTTGELFF. CDR3 DNA sequence: TGTGCCAGCAGTTTCGGGGACACCACCGGGGAGCTGTTTTTT. The genes are TRBV27 and TRBJ2-2; perhaps TRBD1 as D (6 bases). The CDR3 loop spans 14 amino acids. The germline V and J ends were trimmed by 3 bases and 4 bases, with 9 bases remaining between them. Looked up from germline, CDR1 is MNHEY and CDR2 is SMNVEV (reference sequence).

The chain employs TRBV15 and TRBJ1-3; D is unclear. Trimming took off 3 bases at V and 4 bases at J, with 10 bases between the two ends. The CDR3 spans 14 residues. Per germline, CDR1 LNHNV and CDR2 YYDKDF (reference sequence). The CDR3 coding sequence is TGTGCCACCAGCAGTACATGGGCCGGAAACACCATATATTTT. It is translated as CATSSTWAGNTIYF.

The rearrangement uses TRBV5-8 and TRBJ1-1; weak D call: TRBD1 (5 bases). Trimming shortened V by 0 bases and J by 3 bases, and 12 bases separated the two germline ends. This CDR3 is built from 15 residues. Germline CDR1 and CDR2: SGHTS and YDEGEE. The CDR3 here is CASSLAGRADTEAFF. CDR3 coding DNA: TGTGCCAGCAGCTTGGCCGGCAGGGCGGACACTGAAGCTTTCTTT.

The rearrangement links TRBV7-8 to TRBJ1-5, with TRBD1 as a possible D gene (5 bases). The CDR3 spans 14 residues. Trimming removed 5 bases from V and 1 base from J, with 9 bases in between. Germline loops: CDR1 SGHVS, CDR2 FQNEAQ. CDR3 amino acids: CASSEGVSNQPQHF. The CDR3, as DNA: TGTGCCAGCAGCGAAGGGGTGAGCAATCAGCCCCAGCATTTT.